In this sample, the clone carrying this T cell receptor beta chain turned up many times. No antigen is known for it. TCRdb re-called the RT-PCR reads through MiXCR, storing one row per CDR3 protein. The table records about 480,000 distinct CDR3 sequences, approximately 11% of them present only once. This specimen comes from a study of response to subunit inactivated influenza vaccine. Study-wide results and limits: It was the authors' suggestion that each seasonal influenza vaccination recruits few new T cells.

V shed 1 base and J shed 8 bases, with 15 bases lying between them. The CDR3 consists of 14 residues. Germline CDR1 SGHRS, CDR2 YFSETQ. Specimen: PBMCs from blood, collected roughly 45 days after vaccination. This chain links TRBV5-1 with TRBJ1-2, with D perhaps matching TRBD1 (5 bases). The TCR sequence derives from a man aged 45-65 years who received an inactivated influenza vaccine. The CDR3 is CASSLSVGGRGYTF. The CDR3 DNA sequence: TGCGCCAGCAGCTTGTCCGTCGGGGGACGGGGCTACACCTTC.